This entry lists 20 T cell receptor beta chains sequenced from one sample in a study of blood T cell repertoires in COVID-19 (dated by TCRdb to 2020 to 2022). The library was prepared using the immunoSEQ multiplex PCR assay. What TCRdb holds here is the immuneACCESS table cut down to in-frame rearrangements. Part of the clones is not present; checked against another copy, under half of the missing clones reflect an unresolved V gene, and the others are unexplained. For this sample there are around 80,000 clones; about 85% appear just once. The ten largest clones capture 7% to 10% of the sample. Specimen: peripheral blood. The receptors stem from a human donor in a cohort sampled during active COVID-19.

V gene TRBV2 combines with J gene TRBJ1-2; D possibly corresponds to TRBD1 (6 bases). Trimming stripped 4 bases from V and 5 bases from J, with 11 bases between. Germline V gives CDR1 SNHLY, CDR2 FYNNEI. There are 13 residues in the CDR3. DNA of the CDR3: TGTGCCAGCAGTGCGGGGCAGGGGTATGGCTACACCTTC. Encoded protein: CASSAGQGYGYTF.

This chain joins TRBV2 and TRBJ1-5, with 10 bases aligning to TRBD1. There are 15 residues in the CDR3. The germline V gene encodes CDR1 SNHLY and CDR2 FYNNEI. V lost 7 bases to trimming and J lost 4 bases; unmatched junction nucleotides: 7. The CDR3 sequence: CASNRDRGVNQPQHF. Written as DNA, the CDR3 is TGTGCCAGCAACAGGGACAGGGGAGTAAATCAGCCCCAGCATTTT.

The chain carries TRBV5-4 and TRBJ2-1; a possible D gene is TRBD2 (6 bases). V lost 3 bases, J lost 1 base, and 11 bases lay in between. Germline assignment: CDR1 SGHNT and CDR2 YYREEE (reference sequence). This CDR3 contains 15 residues. In DNA form, the CDR3 reads TGTGCCAGCAGCTCTCTCAGCGGGTCCTACAATGAGCAGTTCTTC. Translation gives CASSSLSGSYNEQFF.

The chain carries TRBV2 and TRBJ2-3, with TRBD1 identical over 7 bases. This CDR3 region has 12 residues. J was trimmed by 2 bases and V by 9 bases; bases with no gene match: 2. Germline assignment: CDR1 SNHLY and CDR2 FYNNEI. DNA of the CDR3: TGTGCCAGTACAGGGGACACAGATACGCAGTATTTT. Translation gives CASTGDTDTQYF.

V is TRBV5-8 and J is TRBJ1-5, with 9 bases matching TRBD1. The V and J ends lost 2 bases and 6 bases, in that order; junction bases with no gene match: 6. Germline values: CDR1 SGHTS, CDR2 YDEGEE. This CDR3 contains 15 residues. CDR3 protein: CASSFGTGSGQPQHF. The DNA for the CDR3 is TGTGCCAGCAGCTTCGGGACAGGGAGTGGTCAGCCCCAGCATTTT.

The chain has TRBV18 and TRBJ1-4; no firm D call. The CDR3 consists of 12 residues. Germline V gene data show CDR1 as KGHSH and CDR2 as LQKENI. Trimming shortened V by 2 bases and J by 8 bases, and 6 bases separated the two germline ends. This CDR3 is CASSPGSEKLFF. Written as DNA, the CDR3 is TGTGCCAGCTCACCAGGGAGCGAAAAACTGTTTTTT.

This clone was detected only a few times. This chain uses TRBV9 with TRBJ2-1; possible D gene TRBD2, 6 bases. The V and J ends lost 0 bases and 6 bases respectively, with 7 bases between them. There are 13 residues in the CDR3. Germline CDR1 is SGDLS and CDR2 is YYNGEE. The CDR3 sequence is CASSVAGLNEQFF. In nucleotides, the CDR3 is TGTGCCAGCAGCGTAGCGGGACTCAATGAGCAGTTCTTC.

This clone appeared a single time. V gene TRBV7-6 combines with J gene TRBJ2-2, with D tentatively TRBD1 (5 bases). This CDR3 is built from 14 residues. Trimming removed 7 bases at V and 0 bases at J, with 9 bases between. CDR1 and CDR2 (germline): SGHVS, FNYEAQ. CDR3 residues: CASIPTANTGELFF. Here the CDR3 DNA reads TGTGCCAGCATACCGACAGCGAACACCGGGGAGCTGTTTTTT. Filled out from reference TRBV7-6 and TRBJ2-2, the complete variable domain reads GAGVSQSPRYKVTKRGQDVALRCDPISGHVSLYWYRQALGQGPEFLTYFNYEAQQDKSGLPNDRFSAERPEGSISTLTIQRTEQRDSAMYRCASIPTANTGELFFGEGSRLTVL.

V gene TRBV21-1 combines with J gene TRBJ2-1; the table's D call, TRBD1, was not checked against the DNA. TRBV21-1 represents a pseudogene. CDR3 size: 14 residues. Here the CDR3 reads CASMKGRSYNEQFF. For the CDR3, the DNA is TGTGCCAGCATGAAGGGGCGATCCTACAATGAGCAGTTCTTC.

The rearrangement joins TRBV5-4 to TRBJ2-1; maybe TRBD1 (5 bases). Germline V CDR1 and CDR2: SGHNT, YYREEE (reference sequence). Trimming shortened V by 2 bases and J by 2 bases, and 14 bases separated the two germline ends. This CDR3 has 16 amino acids. The CDR3 is CASSLGAGSTYNEQFF. DNA for the CDR3: TGTGCCAGCAGCTTAGGGGCAGGGTCTACCTACAATGAGCAGTTCTTC. The whole variable domain, remainder taken from reference TRBV5-4 and TRBJ2-1, is ETGVTQSPTHLIKTRGQQVTLRCSSQSGHNTVSWYQQALGQGPQFIFQYYREEENGRGNFPPRFSGLQFPNYSSELNVNALELDDSALYLCASSLGAGSTYNEQFFGPGTRLTVL.

The chain combines TRBV7-9 with TRBJ2-5; 8 positions match TRBD2. The CDR3 has 14 residues. J lost 4 bases, V lost 3 bases, and 4 bases had no gene match. Germline CDR1 and CDR2: SEHNR and FQNEAQ (reference sequence). The CDR3 DNA reads as TGTGCCAGCAGCTTCGGGGGGGCGGTAGAGACCCAGTACTTC. Its protein product is CASSFGGAVETQYF.

This clone has a handful of counts. V gene TRBV4-1 combines with J gene TRBJ1-6, with 8 bases fitting TRBD1. V lost 1 base to trimming and J lost 7 bases; unmatched junction nucleotides: 9. The germline V gene has CDR1 MGHRA and CDR2 YSYEKL. The CDR3 sequence is 17 residues long. The CDR3 spells CASSQATGGPANSPLHF. Here the CDR3 DNA reads TGCGCCAGCAGCCAAGCAACAGGGGGTCCGGCGAATTCACCCCTCCACTTT.

The rearrangement links TRBV5-1 to TRBJ1-2, with 9 nucleotides matching TRBD1. Trimming at V came to 7 bases and at J to 8 bases, leaving 12 bases not matched to a gene. CDR1 is SGHRS, CDR2 YFSETQ, per germline. The CDR3 spans 14 residues. The CDR3, as DNA: TGCGCCAGCCAACAAATACAGGGGGCCGAGGGCTACACCTTC. It codes for CASQQIQGAEGYTF. The full variable domain, rest sourced from reference TRBV5-1 and TRBJ1-2, is KAGVTQTPRYLIKTRGQQVTLSCSPISGHRSVSWYQQTPGQGLQFLFEYFSETQRNKGNFPGRFSGRQFSNSRSEMNVSTLELGDSALYLCASQQIQGAEGYTFGSGTRLTVV.

This clone was seen only a few times. The chain carries TRBV20-1 and TRBJ2-1, with 12 bases that match TRBD2. The CDR3 loop spans 16 amino acids. From germline, CDR1 is DFQATT and CDR2 SNEGSKA (reference sequence). V lost 3 bases and J lost 5; bases outside the gene matches: 8. The CDR3 reads CSASASGRAPDNEQFF. The CDR3 DNA sequence: TGCAGTGCTAGTGCTAGCGGGAGGGCCCCTGACAATGAGCAGTTCTTC.

This clone has more than one count but fewer than ten. The chain joins TRBV6-2 or TRBV6-3 to TRBJ2-2, with 7 bases that match TRBD1. With 5 bases clipped from V and 5 bases from J, the junction kept 11 bases outside the gene matches. The CDR3 sequence is 16 residues long. CDR1 and CDR2 (germline): MNHEY, SVGEGT. CDR3 amino acids: CASSAPGTAITGELFF. In nucleotides, the CDR3 is TGTGCCAGCAGTGCCCCCGGGACAGCTATTACCGGGGAGCTGTTTTTT.

The DNA for the CDR3 is TGTGCCAGCAGCCCCCGACAGGGAGCATACAATGAGCAGTTCTTC. Amino acids: CASSPRQGAYNEQFF. The V gene is TRBV7-8, the J gene TRBJ2-1; 7 nucleotides align to TRBD1. With V trimmed by 5 bases and J by 4 bases, 8 bases remained unmatched. The CDR3 length is 15 residues. The germline V gene encodes CDR1 SGHVS and CDR2 FQNEAQ.

The chain carries TRBV5-1 and TRBJ2-7; 9 positions match TRBD1. The CDR3 is made up of 14 amino acids. In germline, CDR1 is SGHRS, CDR2 YFSETQ. Trimming at V came to 3 bases and at J to 4 bases, leaving 5 bases not matched to a gene. CDR3 residues: CASSSGTGRYEQYF. As DNA, the CDR3 is TGCGCCAGCAGCTCCGGGACAGGGAGGTACGAGCAGTACTTC.

The chain is built from TRBV5-1 and TRBJ1-2; D may be TRBD1 (5 bases). Germline CDR1 and CDR2: SGHRS and YFSETQ. The CDR3 loop spans 15 amino acids. Trimming took 3 bases from V and 2 from J, leaving 14 bases between them. CDR3 protein: CASSSSAGKNYGYTF. The CDR3, as DNA: TGCGCCAGCAGCTCAAGCGCAGGGAAGAACTATGGCTACACCTTC.

V is TRBV6-6 and J is TRBJ1-4; a possible D gene is TRBD1 (5 bases). The CDR3 has 14 residues. V gave up 2 bases and J gave up 8 bases, with 12 bases separating them. Germline V gives CDR1 MNHNY, CDR2 SVGAGI (reference sequence). The CDR3 bases are TGTGCCAGCAGTTACGCCCAGGGCCAGGAAAAACTGTTTTTT. This gives the protein CASSYAQGQEKLFF.

The V call is TRBV11-1, the J call TRBJ2-3; D may be TRBD1 (5 bases). Germline CDR1 reads SGHAT; CDR2 reads FQDESV (reference sequence). Trimming removed 6 bases at V and 0 bases at J, with 13 bases between. This CDR3 region has 15 residues. The DNA for the CDR3 is TGTGCCAGCAGGGGATCAGGGATGAGCACAGATACGCAGTATTTT. This codes for CASRGSGMSTDTQYF.